This T cell receptor (beta chain) was obtained from a study of blood T cell repertoires in COVID-19. Background on the study: Sites across the United States, Italy and Spain contributed samples from acute and convalescent COVID-19.

CDR1 KGHDR and CDR2 SFDVKD come from the germline V gene. The CDR3 totals 13 residues. V lost 5 bases and J 6 bases, leaving 10 bases between the germline ends. Clones were sequenced by immunoSEQ multiplex PCR, and TCRdb holds only the in-frame ones, with some missing. This table holds around 180,000 clones, 88% found once. V usage is TRBV24-1 and J usage is TRBJ1-5; the D gene is possibly TRBD1 (6 bases). The TCR originated in a man in his 60s with acute or convalescent COVID-19. Specimen: peripheral blood. The CDR3 DNA is TGTGCCACCAGTGCAGGGGAGGGTCAGCCCCAGCATTTT. It encodes CATSAGEGQPQHF.